Below are 19 T cell receptor beta chains sequenced from a single sample in a study of cytomegalovirus exposure and HLA in healthy donors. Vbeta (60) and Jbeta (13) primers were used in the PCR. The assay was immunoSEQ multiplex PCR, and TCRdb's table has in-frame clones only and misses some. This table has about 150,000 clones, roughly four fifths appearing once. Input material: PBMCs. The receptors here all came from a man aged 40-55 years in good health and CMV-seronegative.

This clone has just a few counts. The V call is TRBV9, the J call TRBJ1-2; D is uncertain. Germline V lookup: CDR1 SGDLS, CDR2 YYNGEE. This CDR3 spans 16 amino acids. Trimming stripped 4 bases from V and 0 bases from J, with 16 bases between. The CDR3 coding sequence is TGTGCCAGCAGCCCAGCGGTCTGGGCCCCTAACTATGGCTACACCTTC. Its protein product is CASSPAVWAPNYGYTF.

The chain combines TRBV18 with TRBJ2-7; weak D call: TRBD1 (5 bases). V lost 4 bases and J lost 5, with 12 bases in between. Per germline, CDR1 KGHSH and CDR2 LQKENI. The CDR3 has 13 amino acids. CDR3 DNA: TGTGCCAGCTCACTCGTCAGGGTCAACGAGCAGTACTTC. It is translated as CASSLVRVNEQYF.

This chain connects TRBV9 to TRBJ2-5, with D possibly being TRBD1 (5 bases). CDR1 and CDR2 (germline): SGDLS, YYNGEE. Between the trimmed V and J ends, which lost 1 base and 5 bases, there was a span of 9 bases. CDR3 size: 13 residues. In DNA form, the CDR3 reads TGTGCCAGCAGCGTAATGGGGCGGGAGACCCAGTACTTC. As protein: CASSVMGRETQYF.

This clone was recorded only once. The chain recombines TRBV7-3 with TRBJ2-3, with D tentatively TRBD1 (5 bases). This CDR3 has 15 amino acids. Germline-derived CDR1 and CDR2 are SGHTA and FQGTGA. Trimming removed 4 bases from V and 1 base from J, with 12 bases in between. The CDR3 sequence is CASSYLTVGTDTQYF. The CDR3 bases are TGTGCCAGCAGCTATCTGACAGTAGGCACAGATACGCAGTATTTT. The complete variable domain, with remaining parts taken from reference TRBV7-3 and TRBJ2-3, reads GAGVSQTPSNKVTEKGKYVELRCDPISGHTALYWYRQSLGQGPEFLIYFQGTGAADDSGLPNDRFFAVRPEGSVSTLKIQRTERGDSAVYLCASSYLTVGTDTQYFGPGTRLTVL.

In its sample, this clone was seen a few times. The gene calls are TRBV7-9 and TRBJ2-2; D perhaps matches TRBD1 (6 bases). Germline CDR1 is SEHNR and CDR2 is FQNEAQ (reference sequence). The ends were cut back, 5 bases at V and 7 bases at J, with 8 bases in the middle. The CDR3 extends over 12 amino acids. The CDR3 nucleotides are TGTGCCAGCAGCCCACAGGGCGGGGAGCTGTTTTTT. Translation: CASSPQGGELFF. Variable domain in full (rest from reference TRBV7-9 and TRBJ2-2): DTGVSQNPRHKITKRGQNVTFRCDPISEHNRLYWYRQTLGQGPEFLTYFQNEAQLEKSRLLSDRFSAERPKGSFSTLEIQRTEQGDSAMYLCASSPQGGELFFGEGSRLTVL.

V gene TRBV9 combines with J gene TRBJ2-3, with 8 bases that match TRBD2. Unmatched junction bases numbered 7, after V lost 4 bases and J lost 3 bases. Germline lookup yields CDR1 SGDLS and CDR2 YYNGEE. This CDR3 has 15 amino acids. This CDR3 is CASSPSSGTTDTQYF. The CDR3 DNA reads TGTGCCAGCAGCCCTAGTAGCGGGACGACAGATACGCAGTATTTT.

This clone showed up just once. V and J are TRBV6-5 and TRBJ2-1, with no clear D. Germline values: CDR1 MNHEY, CDR2 SVGAGI. V was pared by 0 bases and J by 1 base, with 10 bases between. The CDR3 consists of 16 residues. This CDR3 reads CASSYSITESYNEQFF. The CDR3 region has the DNA TGTGCCAGCAGTTACTCGATAACGGAGTCCTACAATGAGCAGTTCTTC.

The chain has TRBV5-1 and TRBJ1-4; D is unresolved. Trimming left V 0 bases short and J 4 bases short, with 13 bases between. The CDR3 loop spans 16 amino acids. Germline V gives CDR1 SGHRS, CDR2 YFSETQ. CDR3 protein: CASSLGSGRSNEKLFF. The CDR3 DNA reads TGCGCCAGCAGCTTGGGGTCTGGTAGGAGTAATGAAAAACTGTTTTTT.

As DNA, the CDR3 is TGTGCCAGCAGTTCCACAGGGGCTGGGGCCAACGTCCTGACTTTC. It encodes CASSSTGAGANVLTF. The rearrangement uses TRBV6-5 and TRBJ2-6, with TRBD1 matching 7 bases. The CDR3 loop spans 15 amino acids. Unmatched junction bases numbered 2, after V lost 4 bases and J lost 2 bases. In germline, CDR1 is MNHEY, CDR2 SVGAGI.

The chain joins TRBV29-1 to TRBJ2-2; 15 bases map to TRBD2. The CDR3 totals 16 residues. The ends lost 6 bases at V and 5 bases at J; junction bases unmatched: 7. Germline CDR1 is SQVTM and CDR2 is ANQGSEA. The CDR3 loop is CSVFGLAGGPTGELFF. The CDR3 DNA follows: TGCAGCGTGTTCGGACTAGCGGGAGGGCCTACCGGGGAGCTGTTTTTT.

The chain is built from TRBV11-2 and TRBJ1-1; 8 bases align to TRBD1. CDR1 is SGHAT and CDR2 is FQNNGV in the germline V gene. This CDR3 has 13 amino acids. Losses at the gene ends were 2 bases for V and 8 bases for J; bases not matched to a gene: 4. The CDR3 is CASSLYGTGEAFF. In nucleotides, the CDR3 is TGTGCCAGCAGCTTATACGGGACAGGCGAAGCTTTCTTT.

The chain is built from TRBV11-2 and TRBJ2-7; no firm D call. V lost 1 base and J 6 bases, leaving 16 bases between the germline ends. The CDR3 sequence is 15 residues long. The germline CDR1 and CDR2 sequences are SGHAT and FQNNGV. The CDR3 reads CASSLGWFMGREQYF. The DNA for the CDR3 is TGTGCCAGCAGCTTAGGGTGGTTTATGGGCCGCGAGCAGTACTTC.

The chain employs TRBV5-1 and TRBJ2-4; 7 bases align to TRBD2. With V trimmed by 0 bases and J by 4 bases, 4 bases remained unmatched. The CDR3 is made up of 15 amino acids. CDR1 SGHRS and CDR2 YFSETQ come from the germline V gene. The CDR3 DNA is TGCGCCAGCAGCTTGGGGGGGAGGGAAAAAAACATTCAGTACTTC. Translated: CASSLGGREKNIQYF.

The chain carries TRBV27 and TRBJ2-7; D is possibly TRBD1 (5 bases). Per germline, CDR1 MNHEY and CDR2 SMNVEV (reference sequence). The ends were cut back, 2 bases at V and 1 base at J, with 9 bases in the middle. The CDR3 length is 14 residues. The CDR3 DNA is TGTGCCAGCAGTTTAGAAGACAGTTCCTACGAGCAGTACTTC. This gives the protein CASSLEDSSYEQYF.

The J gene is TRBJ2-6, the V gene TRBV5-1, with a weak D call TRBD2 (5 bases). Trimming took off 2 bases at V and 0 bases at J, with 6 bases between the two ends. The CDR3 is 15 amino acids. The germline gives CDR1 SGHRS, CDR2 YFSETQ. CDR3 sequence reads: CASSFEGSGANVLTF. In nucleotides, the CDR3 is TGCGCCAGCAGCTTCGAGGGCTCTGGGGCCAACGTCCTGACTTTC.

Concerning this clone itself: At one of its ends the junction is not consistent with the germline gene, which may arise from a read error. V gene TRBV19 combines with J gene TRBJ2-7, with D possibly TRBD2 on 5 matching bases. Germline V gene data show CDR1 as LNHDA and CDR2 as SQIVND (reference sequence). The CDR3 length is 14 residues. CDR3 sequence: CAGSIVGSAREQYF. The CDR3 bases are TGTGCCGGTAGTATAGTTGGTAGCGCCCGCGAGCAGTACTTC.

The J gene is TRBJ1-2, the V gene TRBV5-1; TRBD1 might be the D (5 bases). CDR1 and CDR2 from the germline V gene are SGHRS and YFSETQ. Between the trimmed V and J ends, which lost 1 base and 1 base, there was a span of 8 bases. The CDR3 is 14 amino acids. CDR3 loop: CASSLTGVNYGYTF. The CDR3 coding sequence is TGCGCCAGCAGCTTGACAGGAGTTAACTATGGCTACACCTTC.

The chain couples TRBV14 to TRBJ1-3, with D perhaps TRBD1 (6 bases). The CDR3 runs 16 residues. Germline V gives CDR1 SGHDN, CDR2 FVKESK. Trimming stripped 4 bases from V and 1 base from J, with 14 bases between. CDR3 sequence (DNA): TGTGCCAGCAGCCCGATGGGGGGGGCGTCTGGAAACACCATATATTTT. Protein product: CASSPMGGASGNTIYF.

This rearrangement joins TRBV4-2 to TRBJ1-5; D may be TRBD1 (5 bases). Germline CDR1 reads LGHNA; CDR2 reads YNFKEQ. The ends were cut back, 0 bases at V and 3 bases at J, with 15 bases in the middle. CDR3 length equals 17 residues. CDR3 sequence: CASSQDVGREDNQPQHF. The CDR3 bases are TGTGCCAGCAGCCAAGATGTCGGCAGGGAGGACAATCAGCCCCAGCATTTT.